This entry describes one T cell receptor beta chain. The CDR3 covers 14 residues. Germline-derived CDR1 and CDR2 are ENHRY and SYGVKD. With 4 bases clipped from V and 7 bases from J, the junction kept 7 bases outside the gene matches. As for time point: baseline, week 1 (first vaccination visit). As for treatment: pre-vaccination baseline after standard-of-care therapy. The data were obtained in a study of a mutant IDH1 vaccine in newly diagnosed glioma. Study information: Patients under treatment included approximately 60% males and approximately 38% females and had a mean age of approximately 40 years. It was radiotherapy, temozolomide, or both that patients received previously, with most receiving both.

TCRdb keeps only in-frame clones here, not all; method: immunoSEQ multiplex PCR. The sample holds 20,000 to 25,000 clones, roughly 88% seen once. The sample consisted of PBMCs, taken from a glioma patient treated with radiotherapy, temozolomide or both. The receptor was isolated from a man aged 35 to 55 with glioma. This chain links TRBV10-3 with TRBJ1-5; 7 bases match TRBD1. The CDR3 DNA reads TGTGCCATCAGTGGGACAGGAGCGGAGCAGCCCCAGCATTTT. The encoded protein is CAISGTGAEQPQHF.